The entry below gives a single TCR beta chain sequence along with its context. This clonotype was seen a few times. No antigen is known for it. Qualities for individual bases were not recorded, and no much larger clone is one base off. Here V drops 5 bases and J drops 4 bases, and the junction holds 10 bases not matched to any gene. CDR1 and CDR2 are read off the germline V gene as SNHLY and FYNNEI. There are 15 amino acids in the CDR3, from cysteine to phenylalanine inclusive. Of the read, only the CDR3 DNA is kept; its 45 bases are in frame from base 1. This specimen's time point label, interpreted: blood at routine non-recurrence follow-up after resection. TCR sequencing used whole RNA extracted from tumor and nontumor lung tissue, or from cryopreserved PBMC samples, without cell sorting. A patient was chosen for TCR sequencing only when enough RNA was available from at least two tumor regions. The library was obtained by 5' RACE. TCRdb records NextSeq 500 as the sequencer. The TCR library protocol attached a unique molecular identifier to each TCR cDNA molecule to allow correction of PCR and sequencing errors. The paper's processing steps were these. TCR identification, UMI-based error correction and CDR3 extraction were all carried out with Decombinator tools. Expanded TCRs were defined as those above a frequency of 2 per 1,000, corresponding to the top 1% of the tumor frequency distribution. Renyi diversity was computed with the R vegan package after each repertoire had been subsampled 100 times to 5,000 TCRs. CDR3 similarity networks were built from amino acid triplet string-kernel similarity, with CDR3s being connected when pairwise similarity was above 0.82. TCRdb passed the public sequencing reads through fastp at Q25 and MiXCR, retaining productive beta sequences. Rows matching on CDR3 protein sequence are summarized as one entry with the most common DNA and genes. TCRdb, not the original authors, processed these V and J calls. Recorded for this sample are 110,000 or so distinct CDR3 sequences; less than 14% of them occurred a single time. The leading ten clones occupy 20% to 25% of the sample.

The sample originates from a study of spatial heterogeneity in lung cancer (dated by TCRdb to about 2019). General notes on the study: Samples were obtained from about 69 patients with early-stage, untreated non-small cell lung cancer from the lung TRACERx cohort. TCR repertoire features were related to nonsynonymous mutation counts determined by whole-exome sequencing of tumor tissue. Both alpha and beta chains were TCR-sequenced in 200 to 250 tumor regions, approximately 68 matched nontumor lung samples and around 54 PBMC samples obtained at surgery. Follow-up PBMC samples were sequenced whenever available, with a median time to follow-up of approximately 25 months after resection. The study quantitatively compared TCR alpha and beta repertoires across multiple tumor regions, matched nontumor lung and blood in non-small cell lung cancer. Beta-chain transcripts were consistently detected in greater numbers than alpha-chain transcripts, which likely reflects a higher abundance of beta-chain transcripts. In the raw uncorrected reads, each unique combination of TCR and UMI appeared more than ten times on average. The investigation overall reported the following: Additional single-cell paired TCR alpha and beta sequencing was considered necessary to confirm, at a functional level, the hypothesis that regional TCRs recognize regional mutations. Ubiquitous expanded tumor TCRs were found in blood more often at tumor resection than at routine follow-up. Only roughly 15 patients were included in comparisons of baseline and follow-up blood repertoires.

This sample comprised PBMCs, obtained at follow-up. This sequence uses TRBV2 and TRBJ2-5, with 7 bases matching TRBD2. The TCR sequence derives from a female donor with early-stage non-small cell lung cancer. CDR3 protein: CASSRGGSILETQYF. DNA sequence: TGTGCCAGCAGTCGGGGCGGGAGTATATTAGAGACCCAGTACTTC.